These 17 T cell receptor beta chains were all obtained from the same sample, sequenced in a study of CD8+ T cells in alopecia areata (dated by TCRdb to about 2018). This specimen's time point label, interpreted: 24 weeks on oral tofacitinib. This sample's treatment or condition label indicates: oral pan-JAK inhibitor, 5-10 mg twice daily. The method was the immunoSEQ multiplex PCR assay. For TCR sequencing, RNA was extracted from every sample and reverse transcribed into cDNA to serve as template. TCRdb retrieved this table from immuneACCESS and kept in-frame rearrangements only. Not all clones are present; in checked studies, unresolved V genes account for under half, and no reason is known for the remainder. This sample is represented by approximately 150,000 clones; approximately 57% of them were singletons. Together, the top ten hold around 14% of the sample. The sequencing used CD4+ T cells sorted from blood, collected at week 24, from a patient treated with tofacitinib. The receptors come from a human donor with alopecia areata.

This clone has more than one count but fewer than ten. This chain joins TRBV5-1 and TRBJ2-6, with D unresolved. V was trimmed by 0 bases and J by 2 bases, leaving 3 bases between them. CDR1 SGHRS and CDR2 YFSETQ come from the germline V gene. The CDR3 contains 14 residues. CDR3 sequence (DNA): TGCGCCAGCAGCTTGGCCCCTGGGGCCAACGTCCTGACTTTC. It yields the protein CASSLAPGANVLTF.

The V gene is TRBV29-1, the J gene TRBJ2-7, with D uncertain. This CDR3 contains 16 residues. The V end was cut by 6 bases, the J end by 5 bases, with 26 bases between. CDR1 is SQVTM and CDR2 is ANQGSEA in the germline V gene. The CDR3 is CSVRTVAGIMIDEQYF. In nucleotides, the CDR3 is TGCAGCGTCAGGACCGTTGCCGGTATAATGATCGACGAGCAGTACTTC.

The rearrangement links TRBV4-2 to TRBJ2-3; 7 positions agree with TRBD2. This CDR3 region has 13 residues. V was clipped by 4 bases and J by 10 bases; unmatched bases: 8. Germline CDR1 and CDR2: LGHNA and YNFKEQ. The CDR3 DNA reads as TGTGCCAGCAGCCCCGGGACTAACCCGGCGCAGTATTTT. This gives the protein CASSPGTNPAQYF.

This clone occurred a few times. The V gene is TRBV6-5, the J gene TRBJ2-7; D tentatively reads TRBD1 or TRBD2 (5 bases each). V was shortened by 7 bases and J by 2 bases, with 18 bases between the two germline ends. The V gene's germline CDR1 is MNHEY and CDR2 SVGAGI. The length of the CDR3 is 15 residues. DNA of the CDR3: TGTGCCAGCACCCTAAATAATCAGGGAGCCTACGAGCAGTACTTC. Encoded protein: CASTLNNQGAYEQYF.

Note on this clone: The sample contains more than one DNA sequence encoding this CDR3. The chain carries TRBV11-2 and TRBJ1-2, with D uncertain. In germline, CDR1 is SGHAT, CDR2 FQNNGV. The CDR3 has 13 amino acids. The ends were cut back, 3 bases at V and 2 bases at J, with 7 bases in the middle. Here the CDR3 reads CASSLSQNYGYTF. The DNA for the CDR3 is TGTGCCAGCAGCTTGAGCCAGAACTATGGCTACACCTTC.

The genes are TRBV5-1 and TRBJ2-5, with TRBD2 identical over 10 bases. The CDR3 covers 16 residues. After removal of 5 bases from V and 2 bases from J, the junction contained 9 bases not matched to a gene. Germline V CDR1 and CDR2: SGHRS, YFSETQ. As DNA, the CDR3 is TGCGCCAGCAGTACTAGCGGGGACACTAGACAAGAGACCCAGTACTTC. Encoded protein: CASSTSGDTRQETQYF.

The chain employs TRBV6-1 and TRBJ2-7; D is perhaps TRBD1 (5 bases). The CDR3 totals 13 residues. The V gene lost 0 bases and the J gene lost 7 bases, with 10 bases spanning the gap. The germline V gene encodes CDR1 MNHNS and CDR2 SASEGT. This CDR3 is CASSEAETEEQYF. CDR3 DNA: TGTGCCAGCAGTGAAGCAGAGACAGAAGAGCAGTACTTC.

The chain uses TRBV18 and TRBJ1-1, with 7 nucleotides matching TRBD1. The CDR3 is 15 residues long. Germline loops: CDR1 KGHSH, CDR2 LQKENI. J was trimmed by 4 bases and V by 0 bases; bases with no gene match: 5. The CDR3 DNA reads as TGTGCCAGCTCACCACCGAAGGGGGCCGTCACTGAAGCTTTCTTT. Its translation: CASSPPKGAVTEAFF.

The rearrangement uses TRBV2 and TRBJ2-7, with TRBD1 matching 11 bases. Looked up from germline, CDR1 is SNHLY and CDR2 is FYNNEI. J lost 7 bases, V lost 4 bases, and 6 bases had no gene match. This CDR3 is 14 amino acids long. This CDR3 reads CASSVDRGRGEQYF. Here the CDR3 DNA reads TGTGCCAGCAGTGTGGACAGGGGGCGCGGGGAGCAGTACTTC.

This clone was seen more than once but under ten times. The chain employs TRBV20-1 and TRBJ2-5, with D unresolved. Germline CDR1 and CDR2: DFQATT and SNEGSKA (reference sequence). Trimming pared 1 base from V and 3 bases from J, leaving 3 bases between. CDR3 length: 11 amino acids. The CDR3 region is CSARVEETQYF. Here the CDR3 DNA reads TGCAGTGCTAGAGTGGAAGAGACCCAGTACTTC.

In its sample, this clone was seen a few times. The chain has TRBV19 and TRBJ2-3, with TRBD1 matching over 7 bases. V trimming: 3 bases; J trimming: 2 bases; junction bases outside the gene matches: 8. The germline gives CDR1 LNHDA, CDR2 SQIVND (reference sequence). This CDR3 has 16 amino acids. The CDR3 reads CASSIRQGSATDTQYF. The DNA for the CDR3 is TGTGCCAGTAGTATCCGACAGGGATCAGCCACAGATACGCAGTATTTT. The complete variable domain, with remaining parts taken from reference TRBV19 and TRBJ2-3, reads DGGITQSPKYLFRKEGQNVTLSCEQNLNHDAMYWYRQDPGQGLRLIYYSQIVNDFQKGDIAEGYSVSREKKESFPLTVTSAQKNPTAFYLCASSIRQGSATDTQYFGPGTRLTVL.

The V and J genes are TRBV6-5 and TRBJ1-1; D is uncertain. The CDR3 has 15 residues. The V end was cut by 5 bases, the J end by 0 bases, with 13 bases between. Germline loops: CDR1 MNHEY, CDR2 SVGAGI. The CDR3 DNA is TGTGCCAGCAGTAGAATTGGGAACATGAACACTGAAGCTTTCTTT. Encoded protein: CASSRIGNMNTEAFF.

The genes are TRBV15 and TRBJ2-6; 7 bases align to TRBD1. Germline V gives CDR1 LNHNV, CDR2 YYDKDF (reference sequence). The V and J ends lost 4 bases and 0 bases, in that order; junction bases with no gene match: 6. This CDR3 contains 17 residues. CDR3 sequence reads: CATSITGAHSGANVLTF. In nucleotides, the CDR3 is TGTGCCACCAGCATAACAGGGGCGCACTCTGGGGCCAACGTCCTGACTTTC.

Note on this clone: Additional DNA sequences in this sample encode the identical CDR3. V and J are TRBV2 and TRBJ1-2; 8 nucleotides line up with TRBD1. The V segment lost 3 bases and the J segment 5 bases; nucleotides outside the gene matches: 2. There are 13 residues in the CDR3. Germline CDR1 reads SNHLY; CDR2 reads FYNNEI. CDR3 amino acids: CASSEDRVYGYTF. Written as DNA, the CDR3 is TGTGCCAGCAGTGAGGACAGGGTATATGGCTACACCTTC.

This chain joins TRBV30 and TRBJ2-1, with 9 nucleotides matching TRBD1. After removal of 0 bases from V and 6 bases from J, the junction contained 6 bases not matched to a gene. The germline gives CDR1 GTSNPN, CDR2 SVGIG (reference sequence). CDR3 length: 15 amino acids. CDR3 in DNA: TGTGCCTGGAGTGTACGGGGGACAGGGTCCAATGAGCAGTTCTTC. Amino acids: CAWSVRGTGSNEQFF.

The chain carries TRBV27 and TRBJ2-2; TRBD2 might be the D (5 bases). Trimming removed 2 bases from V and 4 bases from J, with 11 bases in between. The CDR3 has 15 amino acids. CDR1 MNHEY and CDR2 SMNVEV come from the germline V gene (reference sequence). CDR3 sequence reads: CASSLRRSATGELFF. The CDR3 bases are TGTGCCAGCAGTTTAAGGAGGTCAGCCACCGGGGAGCTGTTTTTT.

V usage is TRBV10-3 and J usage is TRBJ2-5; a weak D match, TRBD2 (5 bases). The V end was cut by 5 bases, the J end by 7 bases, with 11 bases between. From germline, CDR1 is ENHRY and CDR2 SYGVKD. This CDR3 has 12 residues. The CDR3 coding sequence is TGTGCCATCAGTAACCTTCGGGGGACCCAGTACTTC. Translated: CAISNLRGTQYF.